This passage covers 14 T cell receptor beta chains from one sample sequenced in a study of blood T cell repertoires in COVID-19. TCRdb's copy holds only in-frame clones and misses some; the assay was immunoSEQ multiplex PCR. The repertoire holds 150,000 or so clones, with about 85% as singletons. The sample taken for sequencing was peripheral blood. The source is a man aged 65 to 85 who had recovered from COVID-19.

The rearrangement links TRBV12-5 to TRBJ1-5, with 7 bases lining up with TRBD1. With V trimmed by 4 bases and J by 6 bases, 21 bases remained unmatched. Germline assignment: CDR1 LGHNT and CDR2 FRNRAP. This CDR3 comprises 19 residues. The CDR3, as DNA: TGTGCTAGTGGTTCCCATCCCCCCCATGGGACAGCCACCTCTCAGCCCCAGCATTTT. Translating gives CASGSHPPHGTATSQPQHF.

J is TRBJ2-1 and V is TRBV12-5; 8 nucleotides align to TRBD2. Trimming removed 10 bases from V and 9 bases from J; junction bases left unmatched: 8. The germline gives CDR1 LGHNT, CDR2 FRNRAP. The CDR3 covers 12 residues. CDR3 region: CATGGDLGEQFF. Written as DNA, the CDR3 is TGTGCTACCGGGGGGGACCTCGGTGAGCAGTTCTTC.

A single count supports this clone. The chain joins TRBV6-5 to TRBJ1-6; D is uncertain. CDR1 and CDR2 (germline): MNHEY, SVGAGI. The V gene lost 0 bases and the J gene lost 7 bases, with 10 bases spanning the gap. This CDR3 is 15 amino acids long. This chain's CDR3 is CASSYSDTLNSPLHF. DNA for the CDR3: TGTGCCAGCAGTTACTCTGACACGCTGAATTCACCCCTCCACTTT.

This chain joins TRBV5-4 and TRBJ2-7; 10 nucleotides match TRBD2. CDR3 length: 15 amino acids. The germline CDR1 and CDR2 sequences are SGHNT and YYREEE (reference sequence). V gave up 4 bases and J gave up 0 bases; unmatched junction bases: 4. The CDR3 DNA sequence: TGTGCCAGCAGCCGAGCGGGAGGGAGCTCCTACGAGCAGTACTTC. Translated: CASSRAGGSSYEQYF.

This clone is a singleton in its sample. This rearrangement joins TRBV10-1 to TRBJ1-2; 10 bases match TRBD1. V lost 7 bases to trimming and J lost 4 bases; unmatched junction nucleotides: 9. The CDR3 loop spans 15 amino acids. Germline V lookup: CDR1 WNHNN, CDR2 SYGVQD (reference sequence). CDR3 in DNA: TGCGCCAGCAATCCCGGGACAGGGGACCCCTATGGCTACACCTTC. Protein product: CASNPGTGDPYGYTF.

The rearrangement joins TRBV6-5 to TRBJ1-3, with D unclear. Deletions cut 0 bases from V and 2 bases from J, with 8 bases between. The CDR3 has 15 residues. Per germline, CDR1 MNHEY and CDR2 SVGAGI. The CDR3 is CASSYSFQAGNTIYF. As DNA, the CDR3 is TGTGCCAGCAGTTACTCGTTTCAGGCTGGAAACACCATATATTTT.

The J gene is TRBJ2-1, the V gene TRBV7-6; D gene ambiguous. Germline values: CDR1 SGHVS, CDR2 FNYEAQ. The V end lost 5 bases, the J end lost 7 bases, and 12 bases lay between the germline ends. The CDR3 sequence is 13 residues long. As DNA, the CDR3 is TGTGCCAGCAGCACACCAACTACAAATGAGCAGTTCTTC. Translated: CASSTPTTNEQFF.

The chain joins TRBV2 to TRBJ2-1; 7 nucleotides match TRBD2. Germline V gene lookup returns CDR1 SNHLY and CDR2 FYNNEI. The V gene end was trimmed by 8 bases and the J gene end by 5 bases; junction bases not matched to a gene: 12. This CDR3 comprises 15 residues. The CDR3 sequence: CASLWVGGPDNEQFF. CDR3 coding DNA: TGTGCCAGCCTTTGGGTGGGAGGGCCCGACAATGAGCAGTTCTTC.

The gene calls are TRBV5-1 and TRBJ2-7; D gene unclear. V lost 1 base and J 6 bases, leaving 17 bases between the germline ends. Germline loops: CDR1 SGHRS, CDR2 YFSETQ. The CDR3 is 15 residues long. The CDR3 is CASSLIAPTETEQYF. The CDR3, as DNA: TGCGCCAGCAGCTTGATCGCCCCAACAGAGACCGAGCAGTACTTC.

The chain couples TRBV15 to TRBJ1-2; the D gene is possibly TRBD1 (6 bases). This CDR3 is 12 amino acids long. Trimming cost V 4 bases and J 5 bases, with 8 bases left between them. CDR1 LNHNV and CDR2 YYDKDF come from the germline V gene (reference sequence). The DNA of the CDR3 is TGTGCCACCAGCACAGGGGAATATGGCTACACCTTC. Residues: CATSTGEYGYTF.

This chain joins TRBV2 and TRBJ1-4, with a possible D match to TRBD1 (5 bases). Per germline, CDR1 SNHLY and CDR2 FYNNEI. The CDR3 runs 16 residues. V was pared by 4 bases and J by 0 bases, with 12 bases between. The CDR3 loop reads CASSGAGNPTNEKLFF. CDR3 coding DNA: TGTGCCAGCAGTGGGGCAGGGAATCCAACTAATGAAAAACTGTTTTTT.

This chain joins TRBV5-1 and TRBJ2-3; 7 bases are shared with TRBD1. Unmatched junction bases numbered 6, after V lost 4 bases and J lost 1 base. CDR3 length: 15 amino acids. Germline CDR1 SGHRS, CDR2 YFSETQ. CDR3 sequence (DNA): TGCGCCAGCAGCCCGGACGGGACAGGCACAGATACGCAGTATTTT. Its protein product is CASSPDGTGTDTQYF.

CDR3 sequence: CASSLGLRETQYF. The CDR3 DNA follows: TGTGCCAGCAGCTTAGGGTTACGGGAGACCCAGTACTTC. The chain joins TRBV7-8 to TRBJ2-5; D is unclear. The CDR3 covers 13 residues. The germline V and J ends were trimmed by 1 base and 5 bases, with 8 bases remaining between them. CDR1 and CDR2 from the germline V gene are SGHVS and FQNEAQ.

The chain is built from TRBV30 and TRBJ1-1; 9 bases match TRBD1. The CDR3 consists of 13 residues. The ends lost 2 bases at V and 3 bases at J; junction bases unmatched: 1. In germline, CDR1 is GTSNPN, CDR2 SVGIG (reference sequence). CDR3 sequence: CAWSRQGDTEAFF. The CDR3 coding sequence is TGTGCCTGGAGTAGACAGGGGGACACTGAAGCTTTCTTT.